One and the same sample provided the 5 T cell receptor beta chains below, sequenced in a study of cytomegalovirus exposure and HLA in healthy donors. Primers: 60 Vbeta forward and 13 Jbeta reverse. Data came from immunoSEQ multiplex PCR; TCRdb stores just in-frame clones and leaves some out. The sample contains under 200,000 clones, around 80% of which appear only once. What was sequenced was PBMCs. Receptor source: a man between 40 and 49 years old in good health and CMV-seronegative.

This sequence joins TRBV5-1 and TRBJ1-4; D might be TRBD1 (5 bases). Germline lookup yields CDR1 SGHRS and CDR2 YFSETQ. Trimming removed 4 bases from V and 0 bases from J, with 10 bases in between. This CDR3 region has 15 residues. The CDR3 DNA reads TGCGCCAGCAGCCGCTCGGGGGCAACTAATGAAAAACTGTTTTTT. Its translation is CASSRSGATNEKLFF. The whole variable domain, remainder taken from reference TRBV5-1 and TRBJ1-4, is KAGVTQTPRYLIKTRGQQVTLSCSPISGHRSVSWYQQTPGQGLQFLFEYFSETQRNKGNFPGRFSGRQFSNSRSEMNVSTLELGDSALYLCASSRSGATNEKLFFGSGTQLSVL.

The chain links TRBV19 to TRBJ1-2, with a possible D match to TRBD1 (6 bases). Germline assignment: CDR1 LNHDA and CDR2 SQIVND (reference sequence). The CDR3 length is 13 residues. Trimming removed 4 bases at V and 4 bases at J, with 10 bases between. CDR3: CASSNRQAYGYTF. DNA of the CDR3: TGTGCCAGTAGTAACCGACAGGCCTATGGCTACACCTTC.

The chain combines TRBV30 with TRBJ1-4; D unresolved. Germline values: CDR1 GTSNPN, CDR2 SVGIG (reference sequence). The CDR3 has 13 residues. Trimming stripped 1 base from V and 8 bases from J, with 11 bases between. The CDR3 DNA is TGTGCCTGGAGTGGAGTAGAACCAGAAAAACTGTTTTTT. It codes for CAWSGVEPEKLFF.

This chain uses TRBV7-2 with TRBJ2-2; TRBD2 might be the D (5 bases). This CDR3 has 14 residues. V lost 7 bases and J lost 2, with 11 bases in between. Per germline, CDR1 SGHTA and CDR2 FQGNSA. CDR3 protein: CASKTRTNTGELFF. In nucleotides, the CDR3 is TGTGCCAGCAAAACTAGAACCAACACCGGGGAGCTGTTTTTT. The full variable domain, completed using reference TRBV7-2 and TRBJ2-2, is GAGVSQSPSNKVTEKGKDVELRCDPISGHTALYWYRQSLGQGLEFLIYFQGNSAPDKSGLPSDRFSAERTGGSVSTLTIQRTQQEDSAVYLCASKTRTNTGELFFGEGSRLTVL.

The rearrangement uses TRBV10-2 and TRBJ2-7; 7 bases fit TRBD1. The ends lost 4 bases at V and 3 bases at J; junction bases unmatched: 6. This CDR3 comprises 14 residues. In germline, CDR1 is WSHSY, CDR2 SAAADI. The CDR3, as DNA: TGCGCCAGCAGTGTAACGACAGGGAACTACGAGCAGTACTTC. Translated, it gives CASSVTTGNYEQYF.